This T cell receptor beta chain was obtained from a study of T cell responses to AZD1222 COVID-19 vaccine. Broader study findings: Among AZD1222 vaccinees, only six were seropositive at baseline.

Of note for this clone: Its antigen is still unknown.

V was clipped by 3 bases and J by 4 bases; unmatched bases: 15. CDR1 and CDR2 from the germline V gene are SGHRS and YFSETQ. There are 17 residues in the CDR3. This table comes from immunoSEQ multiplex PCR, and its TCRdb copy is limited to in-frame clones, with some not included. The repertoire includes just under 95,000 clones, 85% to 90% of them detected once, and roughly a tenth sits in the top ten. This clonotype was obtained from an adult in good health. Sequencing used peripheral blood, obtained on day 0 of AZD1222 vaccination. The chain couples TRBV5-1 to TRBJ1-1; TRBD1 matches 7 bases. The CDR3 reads CASSYPRGGGRGTEAFF. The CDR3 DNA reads TGCGCCAGCAGCTACCCGAGGGGAGGGGGCCGAGGCACTGAAGCTTTCTTT.